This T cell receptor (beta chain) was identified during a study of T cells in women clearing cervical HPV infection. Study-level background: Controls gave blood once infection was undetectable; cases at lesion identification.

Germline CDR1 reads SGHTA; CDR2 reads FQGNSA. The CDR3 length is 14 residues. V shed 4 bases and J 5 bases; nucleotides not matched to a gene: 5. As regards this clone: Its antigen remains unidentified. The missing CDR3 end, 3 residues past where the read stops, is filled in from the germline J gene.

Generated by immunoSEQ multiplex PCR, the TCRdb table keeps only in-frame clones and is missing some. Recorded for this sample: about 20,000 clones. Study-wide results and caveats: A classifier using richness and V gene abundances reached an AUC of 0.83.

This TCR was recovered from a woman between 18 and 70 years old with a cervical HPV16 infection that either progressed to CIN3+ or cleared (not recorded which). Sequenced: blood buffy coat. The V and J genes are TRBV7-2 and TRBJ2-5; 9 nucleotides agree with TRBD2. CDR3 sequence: CASSSPSGKETQYF. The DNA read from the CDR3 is TGTGCCAGCAGCTCTCCTAGCGGGAAGGAGACC.